This record looks at one T cell receptor (beta chain) sequence and its context. Its target is not known. V lost 3 bases and J lost 0; bases outside the gene matches: 5. Germline-derived CDR1 and CDR2 are DFQATT and SNEGSKA (reference sequence). The CDR3 runs 16 residues. The data belong to a study of T cells after yellow fever vaccination. The study, taken as a whole, reports: Peaking faster, on day 5 versus 15, the secondary response was nonetheless weaker. Repertoires obtained by FACS sorting could include abundant clonotypes that entered as contaminants from the bulk population.

A single record per CDR3 protein comes from TCRdb applying MiXCR to the 5' RACE reads. The sample includes some 600,000 distinct CDR3 sequences, approximately 13% of them seen just once. The chain has TRBV20-1 and TRBJ2-1; 10 nucleotides agree with TRBD2. The sequence was obtained from a man aged 25-45 years who received the YFV17D yellow fever vaccine. The sample consisted of PBMCs, taken on the day of the yellow fever booster vaccination. The CDR3 reads CSASGPSGSSYNEQFF. The CDR3 DNA reads TGCAGTGCTAGCGGGCCTAGCGGGAGCTCCTACAATGAGCAGTTCTTC.